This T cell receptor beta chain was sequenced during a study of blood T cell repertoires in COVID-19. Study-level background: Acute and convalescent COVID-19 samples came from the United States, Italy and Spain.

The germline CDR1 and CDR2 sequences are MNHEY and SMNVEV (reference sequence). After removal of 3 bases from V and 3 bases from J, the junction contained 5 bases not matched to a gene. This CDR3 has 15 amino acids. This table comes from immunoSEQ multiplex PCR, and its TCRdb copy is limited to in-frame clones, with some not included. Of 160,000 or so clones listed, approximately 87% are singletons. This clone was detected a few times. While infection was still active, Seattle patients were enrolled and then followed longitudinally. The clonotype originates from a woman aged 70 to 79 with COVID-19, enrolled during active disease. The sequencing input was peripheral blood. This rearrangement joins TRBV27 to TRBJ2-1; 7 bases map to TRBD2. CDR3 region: CASSFVGGNYNEQFF. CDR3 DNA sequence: TGTGCCAGCAGTTTCGTCGGGGGGAACTACAATGAGCAGTTCTTC.